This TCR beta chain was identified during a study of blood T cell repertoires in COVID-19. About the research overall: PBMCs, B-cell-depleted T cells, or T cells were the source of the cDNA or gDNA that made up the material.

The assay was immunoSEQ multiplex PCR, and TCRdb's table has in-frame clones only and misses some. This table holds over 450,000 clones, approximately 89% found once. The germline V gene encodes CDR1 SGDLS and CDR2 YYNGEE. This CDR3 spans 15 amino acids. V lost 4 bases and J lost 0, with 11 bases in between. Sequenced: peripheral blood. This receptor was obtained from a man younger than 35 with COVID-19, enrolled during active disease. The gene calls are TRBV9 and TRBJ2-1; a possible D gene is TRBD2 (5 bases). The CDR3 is CASSPRRVSYNEQFF. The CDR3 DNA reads TGTGCCAGCAGCCCTAGGCGGGTCTCCTACAATGAGCAGTTCTTC.